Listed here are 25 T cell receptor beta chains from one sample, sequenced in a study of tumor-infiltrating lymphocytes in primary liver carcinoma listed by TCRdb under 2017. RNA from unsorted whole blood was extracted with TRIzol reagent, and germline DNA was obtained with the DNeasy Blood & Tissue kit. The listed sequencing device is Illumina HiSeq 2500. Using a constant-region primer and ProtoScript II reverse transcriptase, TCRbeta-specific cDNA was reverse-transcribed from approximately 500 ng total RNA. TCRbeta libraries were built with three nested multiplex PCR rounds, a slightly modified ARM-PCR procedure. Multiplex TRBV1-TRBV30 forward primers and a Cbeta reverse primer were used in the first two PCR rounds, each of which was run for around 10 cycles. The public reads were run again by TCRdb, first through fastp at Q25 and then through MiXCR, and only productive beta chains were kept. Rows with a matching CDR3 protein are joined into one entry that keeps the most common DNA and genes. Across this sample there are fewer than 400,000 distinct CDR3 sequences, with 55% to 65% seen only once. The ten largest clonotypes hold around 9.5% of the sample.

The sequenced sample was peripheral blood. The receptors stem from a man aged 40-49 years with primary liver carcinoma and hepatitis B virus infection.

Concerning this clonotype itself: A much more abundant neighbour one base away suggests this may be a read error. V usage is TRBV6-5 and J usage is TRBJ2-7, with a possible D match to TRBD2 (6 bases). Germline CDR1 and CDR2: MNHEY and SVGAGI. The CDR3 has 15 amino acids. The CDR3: CTSSYSPSENYEQYF. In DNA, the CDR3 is TGTACCAGCAGTTACTCGCCTAGCGAGAACTACGAGCAGTACTTC.

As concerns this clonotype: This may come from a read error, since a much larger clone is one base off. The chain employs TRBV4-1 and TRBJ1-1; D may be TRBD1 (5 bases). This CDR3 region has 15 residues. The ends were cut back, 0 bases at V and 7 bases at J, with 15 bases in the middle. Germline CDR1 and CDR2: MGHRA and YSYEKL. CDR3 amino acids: CASSQEYGAGSEAFF. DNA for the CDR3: TGCGCCAGCAGCCAAGAATACGGGGCCGGCAGTGAAGCTTTCTTT.

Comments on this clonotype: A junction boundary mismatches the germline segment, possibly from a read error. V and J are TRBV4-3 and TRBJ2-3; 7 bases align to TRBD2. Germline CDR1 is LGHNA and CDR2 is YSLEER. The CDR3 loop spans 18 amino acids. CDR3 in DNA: TGCGCCAGCAACCAATCTCCCCCGGATAGCGGGAGCACAGATACGCAGTATTTT. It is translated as CASNQSPPDSGSTDTQYF.

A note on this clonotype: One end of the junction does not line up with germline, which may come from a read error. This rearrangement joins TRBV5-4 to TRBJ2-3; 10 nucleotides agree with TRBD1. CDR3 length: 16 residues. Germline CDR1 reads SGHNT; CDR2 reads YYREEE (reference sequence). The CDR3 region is CANSPRQGAVSDTQYF. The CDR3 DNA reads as TGTGCCAACAGCCCAAGACAGGGGGCAGTTTCAGATACGCAGTATTTT.

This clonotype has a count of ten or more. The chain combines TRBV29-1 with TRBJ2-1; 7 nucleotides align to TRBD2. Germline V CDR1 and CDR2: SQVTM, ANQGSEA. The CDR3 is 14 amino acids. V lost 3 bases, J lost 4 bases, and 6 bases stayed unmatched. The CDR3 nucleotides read TGCAGCGTTGATAAGAGCGGGGTTTACAATGAGCAGTTCTTC. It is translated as CSVDKSGVYNEQFF.

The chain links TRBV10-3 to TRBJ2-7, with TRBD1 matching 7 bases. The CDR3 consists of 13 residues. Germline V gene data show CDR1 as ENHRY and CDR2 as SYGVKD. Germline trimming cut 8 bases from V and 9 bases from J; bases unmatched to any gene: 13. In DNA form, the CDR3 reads TGTGCCATCTCCGGGACAGACATCCTAGGGCAGTACTTC. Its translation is CAISGTDILGQYF.

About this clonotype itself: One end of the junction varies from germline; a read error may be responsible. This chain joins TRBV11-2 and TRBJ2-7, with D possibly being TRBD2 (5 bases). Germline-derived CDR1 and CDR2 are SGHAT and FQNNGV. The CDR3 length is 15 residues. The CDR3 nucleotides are TGTGCCAGCAGCCCGACGACCAGACAAGACTACGAGGAGTACTTC. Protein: CASSPTTRQDYEEYF.

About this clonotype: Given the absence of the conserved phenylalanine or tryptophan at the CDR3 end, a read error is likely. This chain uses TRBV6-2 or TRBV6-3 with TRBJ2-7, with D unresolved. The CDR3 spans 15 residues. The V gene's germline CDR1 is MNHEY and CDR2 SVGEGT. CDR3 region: CASIHSNGQNYEQYL. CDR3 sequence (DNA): TGTGCAAGCATCCACTCTAACGGGCAGAACTACGAGCAGTACCTC.

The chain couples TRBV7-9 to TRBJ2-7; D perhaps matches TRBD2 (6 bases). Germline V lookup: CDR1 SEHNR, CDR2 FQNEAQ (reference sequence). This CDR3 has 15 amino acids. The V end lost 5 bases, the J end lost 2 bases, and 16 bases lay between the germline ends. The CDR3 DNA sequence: TGTGCCAGCAGCCCCCTACGGGGGAGGACCTACGAGCAGTACTTC. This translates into CASSPLRGRTYEQYF. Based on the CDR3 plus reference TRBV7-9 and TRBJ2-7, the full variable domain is DTGVSQNPRHKITKRGQNVTFRCDPISEHNRLYWYRQTLGQGPEFLTYFQNEAQLEKSRLLSDRFSAERPKGSFSTLEIQRTEQGDSAMYLCASSPLRGRTYEQYFGPGTRLTVT.

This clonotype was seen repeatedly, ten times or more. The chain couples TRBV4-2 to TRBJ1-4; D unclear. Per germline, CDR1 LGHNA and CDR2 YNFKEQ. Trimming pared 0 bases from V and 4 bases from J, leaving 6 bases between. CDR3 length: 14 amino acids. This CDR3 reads CASSQERSNEKLFF. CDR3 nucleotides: TGTGCCAGCAGCCAAGAACGCAGTAATGAAAAACTGTTTTTT.

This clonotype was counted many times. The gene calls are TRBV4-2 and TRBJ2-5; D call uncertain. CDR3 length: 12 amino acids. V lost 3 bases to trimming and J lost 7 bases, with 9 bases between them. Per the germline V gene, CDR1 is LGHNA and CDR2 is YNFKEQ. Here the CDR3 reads CASSQNEGTQYF. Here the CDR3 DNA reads TGTGCCAGCAGCCAGAACGAAGGGACCCAGTACTTC.

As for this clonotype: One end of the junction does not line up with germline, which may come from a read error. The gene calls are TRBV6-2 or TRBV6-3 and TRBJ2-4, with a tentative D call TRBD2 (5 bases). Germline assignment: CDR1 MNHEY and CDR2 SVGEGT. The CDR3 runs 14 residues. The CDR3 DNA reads TGTGTCAGCAGTTACTCTACAGTCGGGGACATTCAGTACTTC. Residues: CVSSYSTVGDIQYF.

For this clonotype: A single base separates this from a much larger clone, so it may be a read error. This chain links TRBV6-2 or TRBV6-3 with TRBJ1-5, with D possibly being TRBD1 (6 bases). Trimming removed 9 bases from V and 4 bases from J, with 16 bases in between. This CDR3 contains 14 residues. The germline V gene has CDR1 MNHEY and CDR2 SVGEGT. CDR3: CASVQTGSNQPQHF. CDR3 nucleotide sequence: TGTGCCAGTGTCCAGACAGGCTCGAATCAGCCCCAGCATTTT.

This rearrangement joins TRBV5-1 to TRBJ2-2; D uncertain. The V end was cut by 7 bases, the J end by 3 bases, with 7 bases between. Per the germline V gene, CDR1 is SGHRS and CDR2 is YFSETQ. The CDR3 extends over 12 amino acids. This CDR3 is CASWPDTGELFF. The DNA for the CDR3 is TGCGCCAGCTGGCCCGACACCGGGGAGCTGTTTTTT. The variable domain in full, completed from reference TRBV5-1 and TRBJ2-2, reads KAGVTQTPRYLIKTRGQQVTLSCSPISGHRSVSWYQQTPGQGLQFLFEYFSETQRNKGNFPGRFSGRQFSNSRSEMNVSTLELGDSALYLCASWPDTGELFFGEGSRLTVL.

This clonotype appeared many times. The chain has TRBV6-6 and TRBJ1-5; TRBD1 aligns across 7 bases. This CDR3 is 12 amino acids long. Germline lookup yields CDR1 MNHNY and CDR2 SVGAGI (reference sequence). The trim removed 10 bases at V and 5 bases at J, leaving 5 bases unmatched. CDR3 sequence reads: CATGQAYQPQHF. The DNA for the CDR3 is TGTGCCACAGGACAGGCCTATCAGCCCCAGCATTTT.

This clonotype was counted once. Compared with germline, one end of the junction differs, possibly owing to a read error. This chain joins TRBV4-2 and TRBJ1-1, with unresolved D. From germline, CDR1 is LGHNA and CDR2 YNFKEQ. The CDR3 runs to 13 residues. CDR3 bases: TGTGTCAGCAGTCAAGATTCCGATGGGAGAGCTTTCTTT. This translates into CVSSQDSDGRAFF.

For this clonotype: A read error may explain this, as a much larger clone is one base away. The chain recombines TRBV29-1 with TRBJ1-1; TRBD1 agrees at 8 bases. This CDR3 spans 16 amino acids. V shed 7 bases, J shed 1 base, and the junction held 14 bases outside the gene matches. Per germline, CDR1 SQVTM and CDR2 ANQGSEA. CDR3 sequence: CSAPEQGALRNTEAFF. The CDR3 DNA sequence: TGCAGCGCCCCCGAGCAGGGGGCTTTGCGGAACACTGAAGCTTTCTTT.

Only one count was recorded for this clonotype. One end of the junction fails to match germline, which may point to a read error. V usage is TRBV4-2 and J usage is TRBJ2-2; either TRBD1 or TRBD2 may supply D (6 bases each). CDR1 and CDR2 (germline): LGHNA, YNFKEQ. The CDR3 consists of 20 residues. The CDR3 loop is CASSQDRGGLRISNTGKLFF. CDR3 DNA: TGTGCCAGCAGCCAAGATAGAGGGGGGCTCCGTATATCGAACACCGGGAAGCTGTTTTTT.

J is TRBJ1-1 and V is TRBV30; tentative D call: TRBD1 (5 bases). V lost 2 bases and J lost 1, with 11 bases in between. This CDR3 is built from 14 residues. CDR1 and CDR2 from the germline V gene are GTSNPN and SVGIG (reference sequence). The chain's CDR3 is CAWSLTGRNTEAFF. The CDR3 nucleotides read TGTGCCTGGAGTCTCACGGGACGGAACACTGAAGCTTTCTTT.

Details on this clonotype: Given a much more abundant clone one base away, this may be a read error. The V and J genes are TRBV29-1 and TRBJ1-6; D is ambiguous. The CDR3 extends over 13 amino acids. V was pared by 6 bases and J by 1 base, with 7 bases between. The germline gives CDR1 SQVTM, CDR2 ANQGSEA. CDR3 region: CSVSESYNSPLHF. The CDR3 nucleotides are TGCAGCGTCAGCGAATCCTATAATTCACCCCTCCACTTT.

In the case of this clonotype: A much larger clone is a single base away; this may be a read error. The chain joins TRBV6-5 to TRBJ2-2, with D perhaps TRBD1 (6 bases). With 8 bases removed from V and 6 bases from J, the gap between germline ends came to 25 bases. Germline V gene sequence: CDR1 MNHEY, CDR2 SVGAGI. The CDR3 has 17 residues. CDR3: CASGPTSDRLWAGELFF. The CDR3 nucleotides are TGTGCCAGCGGACCTACTTCAGACAGGCTGTGGGCCGGGGAGCTGTTTTTT.

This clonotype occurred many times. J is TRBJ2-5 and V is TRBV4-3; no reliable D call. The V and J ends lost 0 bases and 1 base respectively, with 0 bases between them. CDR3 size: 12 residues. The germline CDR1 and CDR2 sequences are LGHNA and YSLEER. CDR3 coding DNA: TGCGCCAGCAGCCAAGACCAAGAGACCCAGTACTTC. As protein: CASSQDQETQYF.

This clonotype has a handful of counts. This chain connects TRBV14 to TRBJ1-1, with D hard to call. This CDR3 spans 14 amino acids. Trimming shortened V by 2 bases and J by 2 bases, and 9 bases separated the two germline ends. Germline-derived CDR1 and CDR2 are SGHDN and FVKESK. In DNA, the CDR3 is TGTGCCAGCAGCCAACAGGTGACTAACACTGAAGCTTTCTTT. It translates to CASSQQVTNTEAFF.

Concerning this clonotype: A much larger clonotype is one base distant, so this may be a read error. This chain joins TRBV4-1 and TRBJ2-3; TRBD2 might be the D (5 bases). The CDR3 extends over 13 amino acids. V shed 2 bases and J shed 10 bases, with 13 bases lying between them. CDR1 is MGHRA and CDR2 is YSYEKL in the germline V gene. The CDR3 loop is CASSQSEADAQYF. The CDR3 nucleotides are TGCGCCAGCAGCCAATCGGAGGCGGATGCGCAGTATTTT.

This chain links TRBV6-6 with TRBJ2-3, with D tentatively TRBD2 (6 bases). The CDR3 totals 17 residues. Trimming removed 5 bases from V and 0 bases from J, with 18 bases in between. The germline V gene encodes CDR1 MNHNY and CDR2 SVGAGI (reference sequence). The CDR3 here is CASSTQLAGTSTDTQYF. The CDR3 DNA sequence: TGTGCCAGCAGTACCCAACTAGCCGGGACTAGCACAGATACGCAGTATTTT.